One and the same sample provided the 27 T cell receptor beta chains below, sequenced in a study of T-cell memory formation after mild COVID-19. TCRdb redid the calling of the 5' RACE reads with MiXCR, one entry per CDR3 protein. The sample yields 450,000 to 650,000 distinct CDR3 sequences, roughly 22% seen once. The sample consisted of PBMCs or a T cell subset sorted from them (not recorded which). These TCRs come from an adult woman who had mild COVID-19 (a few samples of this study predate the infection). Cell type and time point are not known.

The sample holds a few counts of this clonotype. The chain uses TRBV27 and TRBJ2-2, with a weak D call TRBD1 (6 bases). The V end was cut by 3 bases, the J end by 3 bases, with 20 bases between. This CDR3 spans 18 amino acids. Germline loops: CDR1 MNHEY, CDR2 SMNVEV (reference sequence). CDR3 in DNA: TGTGCCAGCAGTTTGGAGCCCCCAGGGGTTGGATACACCGGGGAGCTGTTTTTT. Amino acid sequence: CASSLEPPGVGYTGELFF.

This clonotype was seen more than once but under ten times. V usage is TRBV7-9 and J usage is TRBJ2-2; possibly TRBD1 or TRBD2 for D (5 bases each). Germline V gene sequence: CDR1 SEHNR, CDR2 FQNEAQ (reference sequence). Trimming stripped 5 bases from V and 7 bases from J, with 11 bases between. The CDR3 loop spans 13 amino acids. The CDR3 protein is CASSLLGVGELFF. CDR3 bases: TGTGCCAGCAGCCTACTAGGGGTCGGGGAGCTGTTTTTT.

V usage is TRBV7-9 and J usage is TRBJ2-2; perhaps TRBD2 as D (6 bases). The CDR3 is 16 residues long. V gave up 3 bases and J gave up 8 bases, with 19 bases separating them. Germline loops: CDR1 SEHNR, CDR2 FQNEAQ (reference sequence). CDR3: CASSFLRLEDGGELFF. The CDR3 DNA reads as TGTGCCAGCAGCTTTTTGCGACTAGAAGATGGGGGGGAGCTGTTTTTT.

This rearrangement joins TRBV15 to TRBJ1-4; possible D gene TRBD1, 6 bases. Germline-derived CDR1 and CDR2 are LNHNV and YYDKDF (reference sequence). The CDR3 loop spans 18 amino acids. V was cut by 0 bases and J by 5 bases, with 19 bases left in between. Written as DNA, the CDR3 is TGTGCCACCAGCAGAGATCCCTACCAGGGGTACGGGAATGAAAAACTGTTTTTT. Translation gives CATSRDPYQGYGNEKLFF.

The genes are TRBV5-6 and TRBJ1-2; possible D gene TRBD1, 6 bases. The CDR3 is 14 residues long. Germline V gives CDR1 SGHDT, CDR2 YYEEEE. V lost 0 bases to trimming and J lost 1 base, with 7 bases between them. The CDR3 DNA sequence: TGTGCCAGCAGCTTGGGGGACAATAACTATGGCTACACCTTC. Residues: CASSLGDNNYGYTF.

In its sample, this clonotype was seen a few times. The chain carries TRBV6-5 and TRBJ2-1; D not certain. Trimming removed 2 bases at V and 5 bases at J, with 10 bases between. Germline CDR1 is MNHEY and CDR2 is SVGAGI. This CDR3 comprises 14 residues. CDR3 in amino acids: CASSYTDGDNEQFF. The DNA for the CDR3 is TGTGCCAGCAGTTACACAGACGGTGACAATGAGCAGTTCTTC.

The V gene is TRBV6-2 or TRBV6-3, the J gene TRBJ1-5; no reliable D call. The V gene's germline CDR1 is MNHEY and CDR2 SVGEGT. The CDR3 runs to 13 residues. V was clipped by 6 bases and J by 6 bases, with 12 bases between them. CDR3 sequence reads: CASSPWSVQPQHF. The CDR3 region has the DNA TGTGCCAGCAGCCCATGGTCTGTTCAGCCCCAGCATTTT.

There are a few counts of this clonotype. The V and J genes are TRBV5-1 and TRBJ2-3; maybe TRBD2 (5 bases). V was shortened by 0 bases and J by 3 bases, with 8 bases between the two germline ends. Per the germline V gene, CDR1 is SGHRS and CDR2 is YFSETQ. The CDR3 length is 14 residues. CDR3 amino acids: CASSLDGLTDTQYF. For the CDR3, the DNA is TGCGCCAGCAGCTTGGACGGACTGACAGATACGCAGTATTTT.

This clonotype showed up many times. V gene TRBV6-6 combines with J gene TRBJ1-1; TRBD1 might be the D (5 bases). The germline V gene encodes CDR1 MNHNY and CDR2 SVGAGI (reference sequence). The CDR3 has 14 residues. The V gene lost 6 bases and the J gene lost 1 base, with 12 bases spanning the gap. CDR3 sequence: CASSQQVRNTEAFF. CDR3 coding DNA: TGTGCCAGCAGCCAACAGGTCAGGAACACTGAAGCTTTCTTT.

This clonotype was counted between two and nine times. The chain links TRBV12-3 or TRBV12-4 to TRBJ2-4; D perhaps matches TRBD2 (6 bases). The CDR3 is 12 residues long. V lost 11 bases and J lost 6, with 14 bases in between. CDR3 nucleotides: TGTGCCTCGGAGGGGATGGGAAACATTCAGTACTTC. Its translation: CASEGMGNIQYF.

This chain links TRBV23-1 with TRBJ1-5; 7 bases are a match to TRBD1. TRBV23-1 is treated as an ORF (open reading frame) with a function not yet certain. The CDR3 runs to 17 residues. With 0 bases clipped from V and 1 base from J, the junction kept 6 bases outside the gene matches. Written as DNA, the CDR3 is TGCGCCAGCAGTCAATCGGGGGAGGGGGCGAGCAATCAGCCCCAGCATTTT. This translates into CASSQSGEGASNQPQHF.

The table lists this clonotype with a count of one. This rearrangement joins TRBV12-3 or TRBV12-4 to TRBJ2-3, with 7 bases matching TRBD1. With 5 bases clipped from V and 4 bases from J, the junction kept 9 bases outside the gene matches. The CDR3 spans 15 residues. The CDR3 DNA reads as TGTGCCAGCAGTACCCGACAGGGCGGGCCAGATACGCAGTATTTT. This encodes CASSTRQGGPDTQYF.

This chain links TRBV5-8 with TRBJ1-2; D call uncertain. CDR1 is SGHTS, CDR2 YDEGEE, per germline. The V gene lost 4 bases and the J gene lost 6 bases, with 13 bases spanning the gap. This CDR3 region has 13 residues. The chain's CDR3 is CASSRPVMNGYTF. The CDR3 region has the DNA TGTGCCAGCAGCCGGCCGGTGATGAATGGCTACACCTTC. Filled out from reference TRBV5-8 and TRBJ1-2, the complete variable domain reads EAGVTQSPTHLIKTRGQQATLRCSPISGHTSVYWYQQALGLGLQFLLWYDEGEERNRGNFPPRFSGRQFPNYSSELNVNALELEDSALYLCASSRPVMNGYTFGSGTRLTVV.

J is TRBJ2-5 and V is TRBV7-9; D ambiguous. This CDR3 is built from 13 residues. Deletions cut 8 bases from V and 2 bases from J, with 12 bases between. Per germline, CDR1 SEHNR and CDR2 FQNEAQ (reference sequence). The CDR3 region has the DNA TGTGCCAGCGACGAGCGAACACAAGAGACCCAGTACTTC. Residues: CASDERTQETQYF.

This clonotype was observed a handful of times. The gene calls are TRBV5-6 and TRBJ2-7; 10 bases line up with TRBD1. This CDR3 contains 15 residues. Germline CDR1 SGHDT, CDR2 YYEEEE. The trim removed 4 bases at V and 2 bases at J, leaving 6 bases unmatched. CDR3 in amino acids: CASSIGQGGTYEQYF. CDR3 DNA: TGTGCCAGCAGCATAGGACAGGGGGGTACCTACGAGCAGTACTTC. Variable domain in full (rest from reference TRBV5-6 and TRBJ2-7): DAGVTQSPTHLIKTRGQQVTLRCSPKSGHDTVSWYQQALGQGPQFIFQYYEEEERQRGNFPDRFSGHQFPNYSSELNVNALLLGDSALYLCASSIGQGGTYEQYFGPGTRLTVT.

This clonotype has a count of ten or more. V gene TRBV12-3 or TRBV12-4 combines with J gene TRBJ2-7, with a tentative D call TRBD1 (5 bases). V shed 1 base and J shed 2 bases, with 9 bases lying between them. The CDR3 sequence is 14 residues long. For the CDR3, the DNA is TGTGCCAGCAGTTTAGTAGGGGCTGCCTACGAGCAGTACTTC. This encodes CASSLVGAAYEQYF.

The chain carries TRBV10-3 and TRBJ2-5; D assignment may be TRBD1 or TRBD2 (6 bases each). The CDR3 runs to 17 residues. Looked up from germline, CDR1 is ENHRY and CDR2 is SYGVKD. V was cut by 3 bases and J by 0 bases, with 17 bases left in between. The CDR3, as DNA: TGTGCCATCAGTGATGGTGGAGGGGGGCTGTACCAAGAGACCCAGTACTTC. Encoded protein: CAISDGGGGLYQETQYF.

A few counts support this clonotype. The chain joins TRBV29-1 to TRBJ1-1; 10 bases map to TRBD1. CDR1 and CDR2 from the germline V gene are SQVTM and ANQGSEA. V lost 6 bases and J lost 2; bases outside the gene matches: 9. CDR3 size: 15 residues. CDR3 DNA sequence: TGCAGCGTGGAAAGGACAGGGGGTCCCAACACTGAAGCTTTCTTT. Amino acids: CSVERTGGPNTEAFF.

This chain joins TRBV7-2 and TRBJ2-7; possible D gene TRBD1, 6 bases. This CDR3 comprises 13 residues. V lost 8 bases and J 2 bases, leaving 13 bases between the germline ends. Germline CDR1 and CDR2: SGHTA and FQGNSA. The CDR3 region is CASPLGAAYEQYF. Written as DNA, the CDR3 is TGTGCCAGCCCTTTGGGGGCAGCCTACGAGCAGTACTTC.

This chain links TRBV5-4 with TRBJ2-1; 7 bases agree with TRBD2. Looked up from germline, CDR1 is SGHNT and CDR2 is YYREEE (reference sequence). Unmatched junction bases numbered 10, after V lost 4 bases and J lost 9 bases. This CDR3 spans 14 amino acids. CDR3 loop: CASSTGTIVGEQFF. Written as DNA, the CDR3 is TGTGCCAGCAGCACCGGGACTATCGTTGGTGAGCAGTTCTTC. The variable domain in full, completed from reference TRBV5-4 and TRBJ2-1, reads ETGVTQSPTHLIKTRGQQVTLRCSSQSGHNTVSWYQQALGQGPQFIFQYYREEENGRGNFPPRFSGLQFPNYSSELNVNALELDDSALYLCASSTGTIVGEQFFGPGTRLTVL.

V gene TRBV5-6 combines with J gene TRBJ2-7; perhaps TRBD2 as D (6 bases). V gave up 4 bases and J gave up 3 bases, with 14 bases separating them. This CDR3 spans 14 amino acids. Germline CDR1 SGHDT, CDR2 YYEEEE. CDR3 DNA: TGTGCCAGCAGCGGGGGGACTGAAGTCTACGAGCAGTACTTC. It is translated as CASSGGTEVYEQYF.

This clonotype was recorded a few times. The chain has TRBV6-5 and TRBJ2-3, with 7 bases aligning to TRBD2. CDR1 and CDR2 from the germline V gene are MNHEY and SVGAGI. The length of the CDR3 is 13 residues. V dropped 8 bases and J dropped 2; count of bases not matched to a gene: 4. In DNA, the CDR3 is TGTGCCAGCCTTAGCGGGTCCACAGATACGCAGTATTTT. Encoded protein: CASLSGSTDTQYF.

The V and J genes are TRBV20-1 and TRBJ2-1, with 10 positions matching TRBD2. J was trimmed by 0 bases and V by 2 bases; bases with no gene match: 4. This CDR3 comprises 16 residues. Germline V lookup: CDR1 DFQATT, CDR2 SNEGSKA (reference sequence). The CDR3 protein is CSARSASGSSYNEQFF. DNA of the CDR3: TGCAGTGCTAGATCGGCTAGCGGGAGCTCCTACAATGAGCAGTTCTTC.

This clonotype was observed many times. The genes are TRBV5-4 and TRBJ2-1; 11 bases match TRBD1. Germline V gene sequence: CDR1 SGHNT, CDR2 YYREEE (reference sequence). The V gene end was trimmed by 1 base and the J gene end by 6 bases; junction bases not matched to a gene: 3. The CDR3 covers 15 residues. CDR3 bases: TGTGCCAGCAGCTTGTTCGGGACAGGGGGCAATGAGCAGTTCTTC. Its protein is CASSLFGTGGNEQFF.

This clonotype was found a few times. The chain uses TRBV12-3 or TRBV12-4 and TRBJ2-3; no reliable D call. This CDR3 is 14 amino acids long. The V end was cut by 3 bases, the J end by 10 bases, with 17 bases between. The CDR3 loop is CASSFVAQPPAQYF. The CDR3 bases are TGTGCCAGCAGTTTTGTGGCCCAGCCCCCCGCGCAGTATTTT.

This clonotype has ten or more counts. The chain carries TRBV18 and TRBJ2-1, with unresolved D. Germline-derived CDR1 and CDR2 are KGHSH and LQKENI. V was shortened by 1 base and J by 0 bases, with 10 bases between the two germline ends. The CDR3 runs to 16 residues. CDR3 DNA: TGTGCCAGCTCACCACAGGAGAAAAGCTCCTACAATGAGCAGTTCTTC. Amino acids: CASSPQEKSSYNEQFF.

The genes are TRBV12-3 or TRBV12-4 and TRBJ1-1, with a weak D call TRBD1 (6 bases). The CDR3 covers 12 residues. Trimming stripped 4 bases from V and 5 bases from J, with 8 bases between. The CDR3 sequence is CASSSGATEAFF. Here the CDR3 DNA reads TGTGCCAGCAGTTCGGGGGCTACTGAAGCTTTCTTT.